The TCR beta chain described here comes from a study of blood T cells in healthy people across ages. Findings of the study overall: Calculation of diversity from one million T cells yielded estimates considered to be underestimates.

PBMCs, at least 6 million per sample, were isolated. Total RNA extraction produced at least 5.5 micrograms (per sample) for the study. Combining a sample-barcoded 5' primer with a J-beta primer mix, a second PCR ran for 7 to 11 cycles. TCRdb used MiXCR to reprocess the 5' RACE reads, holding one entry per CDR3 protein. The sample lists roughly 1,800,000 distinct CDR3 sequences; around 48% were seen once. As to this clonotype: The antigen is not known.

The V gene's germline CDR1 is SGHVS and CDR2 FQNEAQ. This CDR3 comprises 16 residues. V was cut by 3 bases and J by 2 bases, with 14 bases left in between. The material sequenced was blood. The receptor comes from a woman aged 40 to 50 in good health. This rearrangement joins TRBV7-8 to TRBJ2-1; a weak D match, TRBD1 (6 bases). CDR3 bases: TGTGCCAGCAGCTTTATGGAAAGGGGGACCTACAATGAGCAGTTCTTC. Translating gives CASSFMERGTYNEQFF.